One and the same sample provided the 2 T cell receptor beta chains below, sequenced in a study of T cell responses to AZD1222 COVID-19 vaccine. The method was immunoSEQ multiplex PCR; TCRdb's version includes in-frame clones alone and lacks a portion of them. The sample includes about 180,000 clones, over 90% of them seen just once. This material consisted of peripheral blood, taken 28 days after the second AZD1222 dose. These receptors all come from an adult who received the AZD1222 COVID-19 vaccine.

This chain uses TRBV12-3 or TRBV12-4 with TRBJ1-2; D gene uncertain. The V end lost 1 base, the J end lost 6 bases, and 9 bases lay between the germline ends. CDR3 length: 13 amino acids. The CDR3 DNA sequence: TGTGCCAGCAGTTTAGAGGGTTGGAATGGCTACACCTTC. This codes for CASSLEGWNGYTF.

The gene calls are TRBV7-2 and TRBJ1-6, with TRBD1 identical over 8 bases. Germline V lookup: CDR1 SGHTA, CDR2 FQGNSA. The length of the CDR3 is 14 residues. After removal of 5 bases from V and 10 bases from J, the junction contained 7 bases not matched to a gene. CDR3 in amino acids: CASSRIQGGSPLHF. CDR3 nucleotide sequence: TGTGCCAGCAGCAGAATACAGGGGGGGTCACCCCTCCACTTT.